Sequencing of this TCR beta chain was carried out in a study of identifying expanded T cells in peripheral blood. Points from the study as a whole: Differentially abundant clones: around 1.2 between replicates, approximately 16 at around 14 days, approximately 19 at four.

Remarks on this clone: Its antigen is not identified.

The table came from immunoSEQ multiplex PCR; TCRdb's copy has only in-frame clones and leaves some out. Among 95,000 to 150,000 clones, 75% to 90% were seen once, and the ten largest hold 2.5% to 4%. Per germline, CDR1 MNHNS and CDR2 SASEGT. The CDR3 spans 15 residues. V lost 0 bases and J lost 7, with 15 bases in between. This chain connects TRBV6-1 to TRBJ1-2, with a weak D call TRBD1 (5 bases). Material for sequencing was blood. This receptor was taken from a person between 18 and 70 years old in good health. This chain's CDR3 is CASSEAVGTVVGYTF. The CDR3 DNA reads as TGTGCCAGCAGTGAAGCCGTCGGGACGGTAGTTGGCTACACCTTC.